The clone carrying this T cell receptor (beta chain) was counted ten times or more. The record originates from a study of T-cell reconstitution after alpha-beta-depleted transplantation in children. A library of TCRbeta sequences, prepared with unique molecular identifiers, was generated. TCRdb re-analysed the PCR reads in MiXCR, keeping a single row per CDR3 protein. The table has hundreds of thousands of distinct CDR3 sequences, 12% seen once. The material sequenced was PBMCs from the stem cell graft donor, taken from the stem cell graft. The receptor's source is a human donor who donated a stem cell graft to a child with combined immunodeficiency.

CDR3 bases: TGTGCCAGCAGCGTAGGTCTCTGGGGCTACGAGCAGTACTTC. It specifies CASSVGLWGYEQYF. V gene TRBV9 combines with J gene TRBJ2-7; no clear D. The germline CDR1 and CDR2 sequences are SGDLS and YYNGEE. V gave up 0 bases and J gave up 3 bases, with 10 bases separating them. The length of the CDR3 is 14 residues. Drawing the rest from reference TRBV9 and TRBJ2-7, the complete variable domain is DSGVTQTPKHLITATGQRVTLRCSPRSGDLSVYWYQQSLDQGLQFLIQYYNGEERAKGNILERFSAQQFPDLHSELNLSSLELGDSALYFCASSVGLWGYEQYFGPGTRLTVT.